This T cell receptor (beta chain) was captured in a study of metastatic and nonmetastatic thyroid tumors. About the research overall: Comparison of repertoires was carried out across blood and tumor or nodule tissue from malignant and benign thyroid patients.

Findings and limits, study-wide: Patients with malignant thyroid tumors reportedly had significantly higher TCR beta diversity than those with benign nodules, in blood and tumor.

This clone was seen at least ten times. The antigen remains unidentified. Thyroid surgery was preceded by no treatment in any patient. Trimming removed 4 bases from V and 3 bases from J, with 14 bases in between. Germline lookup yields CDR1 SGHDT and CDR2 YYEEEE. The CDR3 has 15 residues. Per the study methods: Clinicopathological groups supplied CDR3 differences that were used to build a distant-metastasis classifier for papillary thyroid cancer. TCRdb called clones again from the PCR reads with MiXCR. TCRdb, not the original authors, processed these V and J calls. The repertoire has around 34,000 clones, around 16% of them found once; the top ten carry around 20%.

This TCR came from a male donor with papillary thyroid cancer or a benign thyroid nodule (not recorded which). Some clones in this sample may be carry-over from other donors' samples. Sequenced input: blood. The chain uses TRBV5-6 and TRBJ2-1; D may be TRBD1 or TRBD2 (5 bases each). This chain's CDR3 is CASSAKGRNYNEQFF. CDR3 DNA: TGTGCCAGCAGCGCGAAGGGACGGAACTACAATGAGCAGTTCTTC.